This TCR beta chain was captured in a study of blood T cell repertoires in COVID-19. The wider study: Nucleic acid was either cDNA or gDNA, and it came from T cells, B-cell-depleted T cells, or PBMCs.

Participant ages covered roughly 18 to 89 years across 24 US areas. Cohort placement rested on clinical history that participants reported themselves. The CDR3 loop spans 17 amino acids. V was pared by 5 bases and J by 3 bases, with 8 bases of the junction left unmatched. Germline CDR1 is MDHEN and CDR2 is SYDVKM. Authors' analysis steps: Reference gene primer amplification yielded estimated nucleated cell counts. Generated by immunoSEQ multiplex PCR, the TCRdb table keeps only in-frame clones and is missing some. V and J calls and clone size are copied from that table; D and trimming were computed from the DNA. The table shows 150,000 or so clones, with about 80% occurring only once.

This TCR was sampled from a woman between 45 and 60 years old who had recovered from COVID-19. The chain carries TRBV28 and TRBJ2-1; 12 nucleotides line up with TRBD2. Sequenced input: PBMCs or T cells enriched from blood (not recorded which). The CDR3 DNA sequence: TGTGCCAGCAGTCCGATGACTAGCGGGAGAGTCTACAATGAGCAGTTCTTC. Residues: CASSPMTSGRVYNEQFF.